What follows are 9 T cell receptor beta chains derived from one specimen sequenced in a study of blood T cell repertoires in COVID-19. The repertoire was sequenced with immunoSEQ multiplex PCR; TCRdb's copy has only in-frame clones and lacks some. Of over 250,000 clones in the sample, about nine tenths were seen once. Material: peripheral blood. The receptors come from a man between 50 and 59 years old with acute or convalescent COVID-19.

The V and J genes are TRBV19 and TRBJ2-3; a weak D match, TRBD2 (6 bases). The germline V gene encodes CDR1 LNHDA and CDR2 SQIVND (reference sequence). Trimming removed 7 bases from V and 9 bases from J, with 23 bases in between. The CDR3 has 15 amino acids. The CDR3 DNA reads TGTGCCAGTACCAATACCGGGACTTCGACACTCACGCAGTATTTT. Translation: CASTNTGTSTLTQYF.

The V gene is TRBV7-2, the J gene TRBJ1-6; 9 bases are shared with TRBD1. With 6 bases clipped from V and 1 base from J, the junction kept 4 bases outside the gene matches. Germline V CDR1 and CDR2: SGHTA, FQGNSA. The CDR3 length is 16 residues. The CDR3 sequence is CASRTGGSSYNSPLHF. The CDR3 region has the DNA TGTGCCAGCAGAACAGGGGGCTCGTCCTATAATTCACCCCTCCACTTT.

The J gene is TRBJ1-1, the V gene TRBV5-4; 7 bases line up with TRBD1. Germline V gene sequence: CDR1 SGHNT, CDR2 YYREEE (reference sequence). V gave up 0 bases and J gave up 0 bases; unmatched junction bases: 2. The CDR3 sequence is 15 residues long. The DNA of the CDR3 is TGTGCCAGCAGCTTGGACGGGACAGTGAACACTGAAGCTTTCTTT. It yields the protein CASSLDGTVNTEAFF.

The gene calls are TRBV7-2 and TRBJ2-3; 7 bases fit TRBD2. J lost 4 bases, V lost 4 bases, and 8 bases had no gene match. The CDR3 consists of 15 residues. Germline values: CDR1 SGHTA, CDR2 FQGNSA. CDR3 nucleotide sequence: TGTGCCAGCAGCTATGGTGGGGGGGTCCCAGATACGCAGTATTTT. It codes for CASSYGGGVPDTQYF.

The chain has TRBV19 and TRBJ1-6; D is perhaps TRBD1 (5 bases). V shed 4 bases and J shed 11 bases, with 12 bases lying between them. Germline V gene lookup returns CDR1 LNHDA and CDR2 SQIVND (reference sequence). The CDR3 has 13 amino acids. CDR3 in amino acids: CASSTNQGAPLHF. The CDR3 DNA is TGTGCCAGTAGTACCAACCAGGGTGCACCCCTCCACTTT.

The V and J genes are TRBV29-1 and TRBJ2-5, with D possibly matching TRBD1 (6 bases). The CDR3 spans 12 residues. Trimming removed 6 bases at V and 1 base at J, with 9 bases between. Germline V lookup: CDR1 SQVTM, CDR2 ANQGSEA. The CDR3 DNA is TGCAGCGTCACAGGGCCCCAAGAGACCCAGTACTTC. Translated: CSVTGPQETQYF.

The chain employs TRBV2 and TRBJ1-2, with D tentatively TRBD1 (5 bases). Germline V gives CDR1 SNHLY, CDR2 FYNNEI. The CDR3 contains 13 residues. V lost 7 bases, J lost 7 bases, and 16 bases lay in between. The CDR3: CASMWGGRFGYTF. In DNA form, the CDR3 reads TGTGCCAGCATGTGGGGGGGTCGCTTTGGCTACACCTTC.

The J gene is TRBJ1-2, the V gene TRBV28; D call uncertain. Germline CDR1 MDHEN, CDR2 SYDVKM. This CDR3 is built from 11 residues. Trimming took 7 bases from V and 8 from J, leaving 11 bases between them. The CDR3: CASTRPGGYTF. Here the CDR3 DNA reads TGTGCCAGCACCCGCCCGGGGGGCTACACCTTC.

The chain couples TRBV7-3 to TRBJ2-1, with D hard to call. The germline gives CDR1 SGHTA, CDR2 FQGTGA. V dropped 1 base and J dropped 5 bases, with 12 bases sitting between them. CDR3 length equals 15 residues. The CDR3 DNA sequence: TGTGCCAGCAGCTTAAGGCCCTCTAGAGACAATGAGCAGTTCTTC. This gives the protein CASSLRPSRDNEQFF.